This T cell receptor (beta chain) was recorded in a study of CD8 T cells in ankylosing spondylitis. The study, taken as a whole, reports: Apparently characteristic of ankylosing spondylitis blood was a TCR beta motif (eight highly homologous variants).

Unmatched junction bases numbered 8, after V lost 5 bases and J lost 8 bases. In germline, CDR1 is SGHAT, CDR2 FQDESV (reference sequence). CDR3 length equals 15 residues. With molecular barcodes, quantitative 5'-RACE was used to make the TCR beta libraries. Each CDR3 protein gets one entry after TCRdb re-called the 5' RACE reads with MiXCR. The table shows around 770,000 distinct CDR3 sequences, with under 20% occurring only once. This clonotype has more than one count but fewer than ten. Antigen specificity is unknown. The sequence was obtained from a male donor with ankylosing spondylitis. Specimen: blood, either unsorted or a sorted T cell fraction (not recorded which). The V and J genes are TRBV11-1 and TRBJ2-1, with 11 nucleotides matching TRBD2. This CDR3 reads CASSQIAGGSDEQFF. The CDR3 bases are TGTGCCAGCAGCCAGATAGCGGGAGGGAGCGATGAGCAGTTCTTC.